This T cell receptor (beta chain) was found in a study of T cells after yellow fever vaccination. This clonotype came up many times. Via MiXCR, TCRdb re-called the 5' RACE reads, giving one row per CDR3 protein. The repertoire holds just over 300,000 distinct CDR3 sequences, with less than 4.5% as singletons. The V end was cut by 0 bases, the J end by 10 bases, with 16 bases between. There are 16 residues in the CDR3. Germline values: CDR1 LGHNT, CDR2 FRNRAP. This sequence originates from a man between 18 and 35 years old who received the YFV17D yellow fever vaccine. This chain links TRBV12-5 with TRBJ1-6, with a tentative D call TRBD1 (5 bases). The sequences come from PBMCs, collected on the day of the yellow fever booster vaccination. The CDR3 sequence is CASGLVAAGRRSPLHF. The CDR3 DNA sequence: TGTGCTAGTGGTTTGGTAGCGGCAGGGCGCCGCTCACCCCTCCACTTT.